This T cell receptor beta chain derives from a study of T-cell reconstitution after alpha-beta-depleted transplantation in children. CDR3 size: 16 residues. The ends lost 0 bases at V and 3 bases at J; junction bases unmatched: 4. CDR1 is MRHNA, CDR2 SNTAGT, per germline. TCRbeta library construction was performed incorporating unique molecular identifiers. TCRdb re-derived calls from the PCR reads in MiXCR, one entry per CDR3 protein. The table records approximately 510,000 distinct CDR3 sequences, about a sixth of them present only once. This clonotype was seen only a few times. This TCR came from a human donor who donated a stem cell graft to a child with acute lymphoblastic leukemia. The source material was PBMCs from the stem cell graft donor, sampled from the stem cell graft. This chain connects TRBV6-4 to TRBJ2-1; 8 bases fit TRBD2. CDR3 nucleotides: TGTGCCAGCAGTGACTCGGCTGCGGGAGGCTACAATGAGCAGTTCTTC. Its protein is CASSDSAAGGYNEQFF.